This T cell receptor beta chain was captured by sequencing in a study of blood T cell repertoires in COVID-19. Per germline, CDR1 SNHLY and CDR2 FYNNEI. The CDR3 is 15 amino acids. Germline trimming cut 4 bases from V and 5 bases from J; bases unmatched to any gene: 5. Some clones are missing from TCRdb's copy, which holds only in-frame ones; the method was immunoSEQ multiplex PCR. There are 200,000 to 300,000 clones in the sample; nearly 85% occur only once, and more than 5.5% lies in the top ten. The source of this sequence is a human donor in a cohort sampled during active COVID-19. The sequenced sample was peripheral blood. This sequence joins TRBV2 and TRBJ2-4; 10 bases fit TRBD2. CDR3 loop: CASSVGSGGENIQYF. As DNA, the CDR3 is TGTGCCAGCAGTGTCGGAAGCGGGGGGGAAAACATTCAGTACTTC.